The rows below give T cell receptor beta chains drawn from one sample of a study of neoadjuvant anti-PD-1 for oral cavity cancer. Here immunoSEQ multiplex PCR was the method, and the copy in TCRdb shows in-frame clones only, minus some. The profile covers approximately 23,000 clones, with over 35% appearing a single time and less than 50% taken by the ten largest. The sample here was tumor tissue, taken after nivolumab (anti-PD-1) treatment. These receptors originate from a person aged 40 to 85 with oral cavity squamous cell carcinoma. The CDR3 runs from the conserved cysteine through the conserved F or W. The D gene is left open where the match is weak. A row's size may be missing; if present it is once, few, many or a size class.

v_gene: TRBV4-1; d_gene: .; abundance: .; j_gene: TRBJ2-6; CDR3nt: TGCGCCAGCAGCCAAGAGCATTTCATATGGTCTGGGGCCAACGTCCTGACTTTC; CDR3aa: CASSQEHFIWSGANVLTF
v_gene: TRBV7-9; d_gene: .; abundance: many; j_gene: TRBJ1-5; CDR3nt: TGTGCCAGCAGCCCAGACGGGAATCAGCCCCAGCATTTT; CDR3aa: CASSPDGNQPQHF
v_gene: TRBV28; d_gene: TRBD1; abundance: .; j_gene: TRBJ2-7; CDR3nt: TGTGCCAGCAGTTCTCAGGACAGGTCCTACGAGCAGTACTTC; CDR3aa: CASSSQDRSYEQYF
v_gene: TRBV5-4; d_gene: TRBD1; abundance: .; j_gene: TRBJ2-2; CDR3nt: TGTGCCAGCAGCCCTCGACAGGGGAGCACCGGGGAGCTGTTTTTT; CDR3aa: CASSPRQGSTGELFF
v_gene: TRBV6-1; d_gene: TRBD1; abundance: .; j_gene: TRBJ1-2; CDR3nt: TGTGCCAGCAGTGAAACAGGGGGCCCCTATGGCTACACCTTC; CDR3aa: CASSETGGPYGYTF
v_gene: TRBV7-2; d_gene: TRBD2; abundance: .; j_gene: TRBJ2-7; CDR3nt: TGTGCCAGCAGCTTAGAGCTAGCGGGGGCGAGCTCCTACGAGCAGTACTTC; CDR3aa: CASSLELAGASSYEQYF
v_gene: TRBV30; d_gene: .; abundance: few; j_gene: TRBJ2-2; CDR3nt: TGTGCCTGGAGTGTGGGCGCTATCACCGGGGAGCTGTTTTTT; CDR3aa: CAWSVGAITGELFF
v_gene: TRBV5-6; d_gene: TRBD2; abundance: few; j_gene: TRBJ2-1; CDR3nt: TGTGCCAGCAGCTTGATCCCTAGCGGGGGGGGCTACAATGAGCAGTTCTTC; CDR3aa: CASSLIPSGGGYNEQFF
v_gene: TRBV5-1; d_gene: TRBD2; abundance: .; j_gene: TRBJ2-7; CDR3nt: TGCGCCAGCAGCAGTAGCGGGGGGGCTTACGAGCAGTACTTC; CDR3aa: CASSSSGGAYEQYF
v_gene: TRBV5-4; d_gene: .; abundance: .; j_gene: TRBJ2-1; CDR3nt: TGCGCCAGCAGATCAGGTCCTCTGAGCTCCTACAATGAGCAGTTCTTC; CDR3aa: CASRSGPLSSYNEQFF